The subject of this entry is one TCR beta chain. This sample stems from a study of blood T cell repertoires in COVID-19. The CDR3 has 14 residues. CDR1 and CDR2 from the germline V gene are SGHRS and YFSETQ. Trimming pared 4 bases from V and 2 bases from J, leaving 10 bases between. Original handling: Amplification from reference gene primers served as the basis for estimated nucleated cell counts. Profiling relied on immunoSEQ multiplex PCR, and the TCRdb table lists in-frame clones only, not all of them. The DNA gave D and trimming, while V, J and clone size come from that table. The table has around 70,000 clones, more than 75% seen once.

V usage is TRBV5-1 and J usage is TRBJ1-3; TRBD1 is a possible D gene (5 bases). The source material was peripheral blood. The source of this sequence is a man aged 45-60 years with acute or convalescent COVID-19. The CDR3 region has the DNA TGCGCCAGCAGCCCGGGGGGGACTGGAAACACCATATATTTT. Encoded protein: CASSPGGTGNTIYF.